Ten or more counts support the clone carrying this T cell receptor beta chain. Its antigen is not known. Using its own MiXCR run on the 5' RACE reads, TCRdb lists one record per CDR3 protein. The sample consists of around 250,000 distinct CDR3 sequences, 6.9% of them appearing once. The data derive from a study of T cells after yellow fever vaccination. General study results and limits: Peaking on day 5 versus 15, the secondary response was faster but weaker.

Sample: CD4+ T cells sorted from PBMCs, taken 15 days after the yellow fever booster vaccination. The sequence derives from a man in his thirties or forties who received the YFV17D yellow fever vaccine.

CDR3 amino acids: CATTGLLLDRDSYEQYF. For the CDR3, the DNA is TGTGCCACAACTGGGCTTCTTCTGGACAGGGACTCCTACGAGCAGTACTTC. The chain links TRBV28 to TRBJ2-7; 8 nucleotides agree with TRBD1. V lost 10 bases to trimming and J lost 0 bases; unmatched junction nucleotides: 17. This CDR3 spans 17 amino acids. Germline V gene lookup returns CDR1 MDHEN and CDR2 SYDVKM.